This T cell receptor beta chain was captured in a study of blood T cell repertoires in COVID-19. Study background: Acute and convalescent COVID-19 specimens originated in the United States, Italy and Spain.

CDR3 size: 14 residues. Trimming removed 7 bases from V and 5 bases from J; junction bases left unmatched: 9. Germline V gene sequence: CDR1 ENHRY, CDR2 SYGVKD. Residents of 24 US areas, aged roughly 18 to 89 years, made up the participants. Recovered Cohort 3 donors showed two negative PCRs, clearance, or symptom resolution. Under the authors' procedure: Reference gene primer amplification gave estimated nucleated cell counts. Repertoires were generated with immunoSEQ multiplex PCR, while TCRdb's copy carries only in-frame clones and drops some. From that table come the V and J calls and clone size; the DNA was used to work out D and trimming. Of about 250,000 clones in the sample, 85% to 90% are singletons; the top ten hold around 1.7%. This clone occurred once.

Sequencing used PBMCs or T cells enriched from blood (not recorded which). V gene TRBV10-3 combines with J gene TRBJ1-1; 8 nucleotides agree with TRBD1. The sequence was obtained from a man aged 40-55 years who had recovered from COVID-19. Here the CDR3 DNA reads TGTGCCATCACCGAGGACAGGGAATTAACTGAAGCTTTCTTT. Translating it yields CAITEDRELTEAFF.